This TCR beta chain was identified during a study of blood T cell repertoires in COVID-19. Sequencing was performed with immunoSEQ multiplex PCR; in TCRdb, only in-frame clones are kept and a portion is missing. In the table there are some 350,000 clones, 80% to 90% of which are singletons. V trimming: 1 base; J trimming: 4 bases; junction bases outside the gene matches: 9. CDR1 is MGHRA, CDR2 YSYEKL, per germline. The CDR3 sequence is 17 residues long. Sample: PBMCs or T cells enriched from blood (not recorded which). The TCR sequence derives from a young man who had recovered from COVID-19. The gene calls are TRBV4-1 and TRBJ2-1, with 8 bases matching TRBD2. CDR3 bases: TGCGCCAGCAGCCAAGGCCGAGCGGCGGGGGGATACAATGAGCAGTTCTTC. Amino acids: CASSQGRAAGGYNEQFF.